The clone carrying this TCR beta chain has ten or more counts. Hyperthyroidism in the patients, aged 18 to 65, was newly diagnosed and under 2 months in duration. It was RNA transcripts that yielded the amplified TCR beta CDR3 regions. First-round RT-PCR with HTBI primers amplified the TCR CDR3 region. One entry per CDR3 protein results from TCRdb running MiXCR on the multiplex PCR reads. Found here are roughly 630,000 distinct CDR3 sequences, 15% to 18% of them singletons; the top ten hold around 7.8%. The data were taken from a study of T cells in Graves' hyperthyroidism and ophthalmopathy. CDR3 length equals 14 residues. V was shortened by 3 bases and J by 2 bases, with 11 bases between the two germline ends. Germline-derived CDR1 and CDR2 are SGHKS and YYEKEE (reference sequence).

The sample was blood. The sequence was obtained from a woman aged 25 to 39 with Graves' hyperthyroidism. The chain uses TRBV5-5 and TRBJ1-1; a weak D match, TRBD1 (5 bases). The CDR3 spells CASSSQGINTEAFF. DNA for the CDR3: TGTGCCAGCAGCTCCCAGGGAATTAACACTGAAGCTTTCTTT.